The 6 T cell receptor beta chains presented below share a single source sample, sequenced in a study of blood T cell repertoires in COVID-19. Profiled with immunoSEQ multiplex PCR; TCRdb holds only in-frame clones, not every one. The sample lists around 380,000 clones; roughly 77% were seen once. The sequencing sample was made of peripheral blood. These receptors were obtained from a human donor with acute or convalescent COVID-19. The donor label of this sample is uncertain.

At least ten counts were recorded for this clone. Here the CDR3 reads CASSPAGQGHYEQYF. For the CDR3, the DNA is TGTGCCAGCTCTCCAGCGGGACAGGGGCACTACGAGCAGTACTTC. The chain links TRBV18 to TRBJ2-7, with 10 positions matching TRBD1. The CDR3 has 15 residues. With 6 bases clipped from V and 3 bases from J, the junction kept 8 bases outside the gene matches. CDR1 is KGHSH, CDR2 LQKENI, per germline. The whole variable domain, remainder taken from reference TRBV18 and TRBJ2-7, is NAGVMQNPRHLVRRRGQEARLRCSPMKGHSHVYWYRQLPEEGLKFMVYLQKENIIDESGMPKERFSAEFPKEGPSILRIQQVVRGDSAAYFCASSPAGQGHYEQYFGPGTRLTVT.

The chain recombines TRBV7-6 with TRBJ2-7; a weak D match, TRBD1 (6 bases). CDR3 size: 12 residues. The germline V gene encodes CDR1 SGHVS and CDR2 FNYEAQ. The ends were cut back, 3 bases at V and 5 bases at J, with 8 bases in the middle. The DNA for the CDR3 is TGTGCCAGCAGCTTCACAGGGAACGAGCAGTACTTC. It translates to CASSFTGNEQYF.

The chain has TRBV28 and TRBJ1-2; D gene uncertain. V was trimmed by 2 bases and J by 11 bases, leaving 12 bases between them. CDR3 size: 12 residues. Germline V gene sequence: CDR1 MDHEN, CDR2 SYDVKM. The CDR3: CASSLQAGYYTF. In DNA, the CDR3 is TGTGCCAGCAGTTTACAAGCCGGGTATTACACCTTC.

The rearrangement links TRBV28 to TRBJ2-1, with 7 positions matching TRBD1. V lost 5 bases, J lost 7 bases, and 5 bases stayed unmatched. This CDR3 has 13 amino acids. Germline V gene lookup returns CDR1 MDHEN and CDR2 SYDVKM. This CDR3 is CASSAARGNEQFF. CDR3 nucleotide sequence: TGTGCCAGCAGTGCGGCCAGGGGGAATGAGCAGTTCTTC.

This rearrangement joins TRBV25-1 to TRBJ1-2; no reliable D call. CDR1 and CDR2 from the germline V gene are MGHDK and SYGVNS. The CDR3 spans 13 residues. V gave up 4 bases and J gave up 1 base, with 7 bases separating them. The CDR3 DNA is TGTGCCAGCAGTGTACACCGTAACTATGGCTACACCTTC. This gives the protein CASSVHRNYGYTF.

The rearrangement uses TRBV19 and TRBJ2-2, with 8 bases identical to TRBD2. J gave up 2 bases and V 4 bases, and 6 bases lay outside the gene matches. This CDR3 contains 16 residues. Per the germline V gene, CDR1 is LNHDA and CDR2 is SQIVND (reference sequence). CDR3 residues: CASSRRIAGNTGELFF. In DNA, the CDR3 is TGTGCCAGTAGTAGGAGGATAGCGGGAAACACCGGGGAGCTGTTTTTT.